This TCR beta chain originates from a study of blood T cells in healthy people across ages (dated by TCRdb to 2015 to 2017). In the study overall: Template switching captured roughly one uniquely barcoded TCR beta cDNA molecule per two T cells in model experiments. Age-related changes in TCR beta repertoire diversity were measured in the study by deep sequencing normalized with unique cDNA molecular identifiers. Four age groups were formed from the donors: young (average around 15 years), middle-aged (approximately 39), aged (around 62) and long-lived (approximately 78). Donors of different ages were randomly distributed across sequencing lanes to avoid experimental bias. Two additional independent replicas of 1 million unique cDNA reads from the same blood draw were analyzed for two donors (one aged 18 to 29 and one aged 80 or older). Here is what the overall study found, with its caveats: Since profiling was done on bulk unsorted PBMCs, naive and antigen-experienced compartments could not be conclusively compared. Donor CMV infection status was unknown, potentially confounding age-related changes in expanded clonotypes. As age increased, observed TCR beta diversity per million T cells dropped in a roughly linear way, and a significant reduction was already evident by age roughly 40. Estimates of total diversity from one million sequenced T cells were regarded as lower bounds and underestimates. A strong correlation was found between observed TCR beta diversity and the percentage of naive T cells measured by flow cytometry. The long-lived group showed more naive CD4+ T cells, fewer expanded clones and increased TCR diversity than the aged group, suggesting age selection.

Library preparation used 5' RACE. The sequencer listed for this sample is Illumina HiSeq 2500. A second roughly 6 to 12 cycle PCR used a sample-barcoded 5' primer and a J-beta primer mix. A template-switch 5' adaptor carrying 12 random nucleotides introduced a unique molecular identifier onto each TCR beta cDNA molecule. Each sample yielded at least 3 million CDR3-containing paired-end reads. First-strand cDNA was synthesized from all RNA with the Mint cDNA synthesis kit, primed by a TRBC-specific oligonucleotide. Following uracil-DNA glycosylase treatment, a first 18-cycle PCR with universal primers M1SS and BC2_uni_R was performed on all cDNA. Per the source publication's procedure: For normalization, 1 million high-quality reads were randomly selected from each sample, with every read carrying a distinct molecular identifier. Reads sharing molecular identifiers were discarded rather than binned into consensus sequences. MiTCR, with a Q25 quality threshold and the strictest error-elimination algorithm, was used for CDR3 identification, clonotype clustering and error correction. A nonparametric unseen species model using Euler transformation provided a lower-bound estimate of total TCR beta diversity. The public reads were quality trimmed at Q25 with fastp and then assembled into clones with MiXCR by TCRdb, keeping productive beta chains. Rows are unified per CDR3 protein, each entry keeping the most common DNA and genes. The V and J calls reflect TCRdb's pipeline rather than the authors' work. This sample comprises roughly 640,000 distinct CDR3 sequences, around 31% of them detected only once. 15% to 19% of the sample belongs to the ten largest clones.

Including the terminal cysteine and phenylalanine, the CDR3 comprises 14 residues. The CDR3 DNA has 42 bases and is translated from base 1. Taken from the germline V gene, the CDR1 and CDR2 loops are SGHRS and YFSETQ. The donors were some 36 Caucasian individuals from Russia, aged roughly 6 to 100 years, who were systemically healthy. Each donor gave roughly 9 milliliters of peripheral blood, drawn into EDTA-treated Vacutainer tubes. PBMCs were isolated by Ficoll-Paque density-gradient centrifugation, with at least 7 million obtained per sample. Total RNA was extracted from PBMCs with Trizol reagent, with at least 5.5 micrograms obtained per sample. The percentages of naive CD45RAhigh/CD27high T cells were determined by flow cytometry on a PBMC aliquot from every donor. Comments on this clonotype: Its antigen remains unidentified. One end of the junction is discordant with germline, which a read error may explain.

The sequence came from a woman older than 75 in good health. Sequences were obtained from blood. The chain employs TRBV5-1 and TRBJ1-2, with a weak D call of TRBD1 (5 bases match). The DNA reads as follows: TGCGCCAGCGGCTTGTGGGGCGAGAGTCCCGGCTACACCTTC. Its translation reads: CASGLWGESPGYTF. With the portions outside the CDR3 filled from the reference TRBV5-1 and TRBJ1-2 genes, the complete variable region becomes KAGVTQTPRYLIKTRGQQVTLSCSPISGHRSVSWYQQTPGQGLQFLFEYFSETQRNKGNFPGRFSGRQFSNSRSEMNVSTLELGDSALYLCASGLWGESPGYTFGSGTRLTVV.